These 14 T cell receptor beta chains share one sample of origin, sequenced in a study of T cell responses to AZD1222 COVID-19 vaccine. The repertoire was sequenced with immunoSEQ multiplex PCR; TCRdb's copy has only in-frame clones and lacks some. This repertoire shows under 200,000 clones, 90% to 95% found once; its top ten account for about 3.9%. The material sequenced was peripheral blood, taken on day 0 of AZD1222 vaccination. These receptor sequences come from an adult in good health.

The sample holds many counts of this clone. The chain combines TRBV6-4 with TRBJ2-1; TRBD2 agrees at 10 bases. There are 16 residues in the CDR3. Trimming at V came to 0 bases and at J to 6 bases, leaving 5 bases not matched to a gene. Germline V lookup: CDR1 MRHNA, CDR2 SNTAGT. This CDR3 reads CASSDSTSGDSNEQFF. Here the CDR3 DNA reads TGTGCCAGCAGTGACTCTACTAGCGGGGATTCCAATGAGCAGTTCTTC.

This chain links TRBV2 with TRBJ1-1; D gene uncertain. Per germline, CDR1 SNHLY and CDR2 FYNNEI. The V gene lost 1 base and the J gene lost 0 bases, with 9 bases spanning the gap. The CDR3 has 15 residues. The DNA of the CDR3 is TGTGCCAGCAGTGAAGAGGGAGCGTTGAACACTGAAGCTTTCTTT. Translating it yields CASSEEGALNTEAFF.

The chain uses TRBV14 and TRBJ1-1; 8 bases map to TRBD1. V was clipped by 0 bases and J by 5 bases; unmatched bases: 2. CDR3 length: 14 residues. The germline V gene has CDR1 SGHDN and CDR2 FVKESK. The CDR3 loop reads CASSQDHRGTEAFF. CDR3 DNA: TGTGCCAGCAGCCAAGACCACAGGGGGACTGAAGCTTTCTTT.

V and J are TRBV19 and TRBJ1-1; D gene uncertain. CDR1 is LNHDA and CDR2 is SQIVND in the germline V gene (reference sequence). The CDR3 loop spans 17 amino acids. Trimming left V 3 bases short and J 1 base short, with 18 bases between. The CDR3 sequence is CASSMPPRRLQNTEAFF. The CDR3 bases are TGTGCCAGTAGTATGCCCCCTAGACGACTACAGAACACTGAAGCTTTCTTT.

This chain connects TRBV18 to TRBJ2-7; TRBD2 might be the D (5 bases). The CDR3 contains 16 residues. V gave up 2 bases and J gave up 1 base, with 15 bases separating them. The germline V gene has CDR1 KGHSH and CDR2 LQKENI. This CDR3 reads CASSPRFGETSYEQYF. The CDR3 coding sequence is TGTGCCAGCTCACCAAGGTTCGGGGAAACTTCCTACGAGCAGTACTTC.

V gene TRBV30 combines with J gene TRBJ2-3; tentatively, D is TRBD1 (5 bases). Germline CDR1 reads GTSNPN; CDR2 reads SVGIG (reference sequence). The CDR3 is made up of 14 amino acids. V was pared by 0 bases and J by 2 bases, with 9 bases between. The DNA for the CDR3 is TGTGCCTGGAGTGTAGTGGGGCTCACAGATACGCAGTATTTT. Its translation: CAWSVVGLTDTQYF.

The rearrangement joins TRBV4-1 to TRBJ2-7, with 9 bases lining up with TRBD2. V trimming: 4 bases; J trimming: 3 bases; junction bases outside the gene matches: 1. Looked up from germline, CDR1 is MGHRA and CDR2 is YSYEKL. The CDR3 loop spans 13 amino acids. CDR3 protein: CASSRTSDYEQYF. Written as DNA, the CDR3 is TGCGCCAGCAGCCGGACTAGCGACTACGAGCAGTACTTC.

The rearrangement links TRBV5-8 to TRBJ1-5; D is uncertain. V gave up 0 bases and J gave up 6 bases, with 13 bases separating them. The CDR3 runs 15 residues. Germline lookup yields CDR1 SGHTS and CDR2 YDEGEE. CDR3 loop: CASSLAVSGGQPQHF. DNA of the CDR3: TGTGCCAGCAGCTTGGCGGTTTCGGGAGGTCAGCCCCAGCATTTT.

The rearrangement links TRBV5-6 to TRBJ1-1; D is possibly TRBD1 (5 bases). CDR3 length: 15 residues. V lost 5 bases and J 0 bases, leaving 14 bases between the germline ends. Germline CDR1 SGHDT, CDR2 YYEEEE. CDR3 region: CASRPGRQLNTEAFF. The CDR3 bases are TGTGCCAGCAGACCGGGGCGACAATTGAACACTGAAGCTTTCTTT.

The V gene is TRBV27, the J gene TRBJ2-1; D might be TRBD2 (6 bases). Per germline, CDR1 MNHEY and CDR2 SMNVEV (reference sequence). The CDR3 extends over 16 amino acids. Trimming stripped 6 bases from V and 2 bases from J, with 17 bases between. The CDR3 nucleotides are TGTGCCAGCAGACTCCGAGGGACTCTTCCCTACAATGAGCAGTTCTTC. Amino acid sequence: CASRLRGTLPYNEQFF.

The CDR3 DNA sequence: TGCGCCAGCAGCTTCGGGCACCAGGCCGGGGAGCTGTTTTTT. It codes for CASSFGHQAGELFF. The chain combines TRBV5-1 with TRBJ2-2; D is unclear. This CDR3 comprises 14 residues. Germline V gene lookup returns CDR1 SGHRS and CDR2 YFSETQ. V gave up 2 bases and J gave up 6 bases, with 11 bases separating them.

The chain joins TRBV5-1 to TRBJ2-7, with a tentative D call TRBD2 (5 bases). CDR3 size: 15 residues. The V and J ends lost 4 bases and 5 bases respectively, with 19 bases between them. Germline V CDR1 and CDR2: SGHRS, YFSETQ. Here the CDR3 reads CASSKGLPANHEQYF. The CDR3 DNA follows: TGCGCCAGCAGCAAAGGACTCCCTGCCAACCACGAGCAGTACTTC.

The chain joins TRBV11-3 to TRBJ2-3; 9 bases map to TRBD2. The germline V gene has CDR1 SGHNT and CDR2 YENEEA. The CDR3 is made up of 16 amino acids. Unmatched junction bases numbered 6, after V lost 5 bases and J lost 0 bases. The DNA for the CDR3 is TGTGCCAGCAGCCGTATAGCGGGGGCTAGCACAGATACGCAGTATTTT. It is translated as CASSRIAGASTDTQYF.

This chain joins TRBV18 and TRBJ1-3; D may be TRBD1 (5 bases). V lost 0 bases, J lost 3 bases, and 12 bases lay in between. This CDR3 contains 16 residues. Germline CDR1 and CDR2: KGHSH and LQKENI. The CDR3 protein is CASSPPGGHLGNTIYF. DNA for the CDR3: TGTGCCAGCTCACCACCGGGTGGACATCTTGGAAACACCATATATTTT.